The 29 T cell receptor beta chains reported below all come from one sample, sequenced in a study of cytomegalovirus exposure and HLA in healthy donors (dated by TCRdb to between 2016 and 2019). Library method: the immunoSEQ multiplex PCR assay. The immuneACCESS repertoire file appears here via TCRdb, limited to in-frame rearrangements. These files lack a portion of the clones; in checked studies, under half of the deficit traces to unresolved V genes, and the cause of the others is not known. The sample contains approximately 100,000 clones, about 88% of them found a single time. The ten top clones hold 1.5% to 2% of the sample. The sequencing sample was made of PBMCs. These receptors were obtained from a woman aged 18 to 35 in good health and CMV-seropositive.

V is TRBV9 and J is TRBJ1-2; TRBD1 agrees at 8 bases. The CDR3 runs to 16 residues. The V segment lost 3 bases and the J segment 7 bases; nucleotides outside the gene matches: 14. Germline V gene lookup returns CDR1 SGDLS and CDR2 YYNGEE. In DNA form, the CDR3 reads TGTGCCAGCAGCGCCGGGACAGGTTCTCTACCCCTTGGCTACACCTTC. Protein product: CASSAGTGSLPLGYTF.

The rearrangement links TRBV7-2 to TRBJ2-1; TRBD1 agrees at 8 bases. V lost 5 bases and J lost 2; bases outside the gene matches: 5. Germline CDR1 is SGHTA and CDR2 is FQGNSA. The CDR3 is 15 residues long. DNA for the CDR3: TGTGCCAGCAGCATAGACAGGGGCGCCTACAATGAGCAGTTCTTC. Protein sequence: CASSIDRGAYNEQFF.

The rearrangement joins TRBV7-9 to TRBJ1-6; possibly TRBD1 for D (5 bases). Germline CDR1 SEHNR, CDR2 FQNEAQ (reference sequence). The CDR3 contains 14 residues. Trimming took off 4 bases at V and 9 bases at J, with 13 bases between the two ends. The CDR3 sequence: CASSSGAGLSPLHF. DNA of the CDR3: TGTGCCAGCAGCTCTGGGGCGGGGCTTTCACCCCTCCACTTT.

The rearrangement joins TRBV20-1 to TRBJ2-2, with a tentative D call TRBD2 (6 bases). Trimming pared 6 bases from V and 7 bases from J, leaving 9 bases between. The CDR3 length is 11 residues. Germline V CDR1 and CDR2: DFQATT, SNEGSKA (reference sequence). This CDR3 is CSATTSGELFF. The CDR3, as DNA: TGCAGTGCGACGACTAGCGGGGAGCTGTTTTTT.

The rearrangement uses TRBV5-8 and TRBJ1-2; possibly TRBD1 for D (5 bases). The germline V gene has CDR1 SGHTS and CDR2 YDEGEE. The CDR3 runs 13 residues. V dropped 3 bases and J dropped 5 bases, with 11 bases sitting between them. The CDR3: CASSSGLIYGYTF. DNA of the CDR3: TGTGCCAGCAGCTCGGGACTGATATATGGCTACACCTTC.

V and J are TRBV6-5 and TRBJ2-1, with TRBD2 identical over 9 bases. Germline CDR1 and CDR2: MNHEY and SVGAGI. The CDR3 consists of 15 residues. Unmatched junction bases numbered 3, after V lost 4 bases and J lost 2 bases. CDR3 nucleotide sequence: TGTGCCAGCAGTTTTTCTAGCGGGGCCTACAATGAGCAGTTCTTC. Its translation: CASSFSSGAYNEQFF.

The rearrangement links TRBV18 to TRBJ1-4; possible D gene TRBD1, 5 bases. This CDR3 contains 14 residues. The V gene's germline CDR1 is KGHSH and CDR2 LQKENI. Trimming removed 3 bases from V and 8 bases from J, with 13 bases in between. CDR3 DNA: TGTGCCAGCTCACCCACAAAAGGACAAGAAAAACTGTTTTTT. Encoded protein: CASSPTKGQEKLFF.

The chain couples TRBV15 to TRBJ2-5, with 10 positions matching TRBD1. The germline V gene encodes CDR1 LNHNV and CDR2 YYDKDF (reference sequence). V lost 0 bases and J lost 5; bases outside the gene matches: 6. CDR3 length equals 16 residues. CDR3 DNA sequence: TGTGCCACCAGCAGAGATCCCGGGACAGGGGCCGAGACCCAGTACTTC. Its translation: CATSRDPGTGAETQYF.

This clone was observed a single time. The gene calls are TRBV28 and TRBJ2-7; D ambiguous. The germline V gene encodes CDR1 MDHEN and CDR2 SYDVKM. There are 12 residues in the CDR3. V gave up 3 bases and J gave up 4 bases, with 7 bases separating them. CDR3 in amino acids: CASSLVEYEQYF. CDR3 bases: TGTGCCAGCAGTTTGGTAGAGTACGAGCAGTACTTC.

V usage is TRBV14 and J usage is TRBJ2-7, with 9 bases aligning to TRBD1. The CDR3 loop spans 14 amino acids. The germline gives CDR1 SGHDN, CDR2 FVKESK. J was trimmed by 5 bases and V by 1 base; bases with no gene match: 3. The CDR3: CASSQVGTGNEQYF. The CDR3 DNA is TGTGCCAGCAGCCAAGTTGGGACAGGGAACGAGCAGTACTTC.

This clone was seen more than once but under ten times. This chain joins TRBV7-2 and TRBJ2-1; D is possibly TRBD2 (6 bases). This CDR3 has 14 residues. Germline V CDR1 and CDR2: SGHTA, FQGNSA. V gave up 3 bases and J gave up 8 bases, with 14 bases separating them. CDR3 sequence reads: CASSFRGSRHEQFF. The CDR3 nucleotides are TGTGCCAGCAGCTTCCGGGGGTCTAGACATGAGCAGTTCTTC.

V and J are TRBV4-3 and TRBJ1-2; a weak D match, TRBD1 (6 bases). CDR1 LGHNA and CDR2 YSLEER come from the germline V gene. The CDR3 totals 15 residues. The V end lost 3 bases, the J end lost 4 bases, and 15 bases lay between the germline ends. The DNA for the CDR3 is TGCGCCAGCAGCCATAACCGGGACACCACCTATGGCTACACCTTC. Protein product: CASSHNRDTTYGYTF.

The genes are TRBV10-1 and TRBJ1-1; 9 bases fit TRBD1. The CDR3 consists of 17 residues. Losses at the gene ends were 5 bases for V and 0 bases for J; bases not matched to a gene: 10. The germline CDR1 and CDR2 sequences are WNHNN and SYGVQD (reference sequence). The CDR3 spells CASSPGTGWSMNTEAFF. The CDR3 DNA follows: TGCGCCAGCAGTCCCGGGACAGGGTGGTCCATGAACACTGAAGCTTTCTTT.

The J gene is TRBJ1-5, the V gene TRBV4-1, with D possibly TRBD1 on 5 matching bases. Germline V gene lookup returns CDR1 MGHRA and CDR2 YSYEKL. The CDR3 runs 18 residues. V was clipped by 0 bases and J by 2 bases, with 17 bases between them. The CDR3, as DNA: TGCGCCAGCAGCCAAGACGTAAGGGCGGGGCTGGGCAATCAGCCCCAGCATTTT. This translates into CASSQDVRAGLGNQPQHF.

The genes are TRBV2 and TRBJ1-4; 8 positions agree with TRBD1. Germline CDR1 and CDR2: SNHLY and FYNNEI. With V trimmed by 6 bases and J by 13 bases, 16 bases remained unmatched. The CDR3 has 15 residues. CDR3 residues: CASRAPDRAPQGLFF. The CDR3 region has the DNA TGTGCCAGCAGGGCCCCGGACAGGGCTCCACAAGGACTGTTTTTT.

CDR3 residues: CASSFRTGGTEAFF. The CDR3 bases are TGTGCCAGCAGTTTCAGGACAGGGGGCACTGAAGCTTTCTTT. The chain has TRBV27 and TRBJ1-1; 10 nucleotides align to TRBD1. Germline CDR1 reads MNHEY; CDR2 reads SMNVEV (reference sequence). Trimming took 3 bases from V and 4 from J; bases not matched to a gene: 2. This CDR3 has 14 amino acids.

CDR3 sequence reads: CSDSSGTRNTEAFF. The CDR3 region has the DNA TGCAGCGATTCGTCCGGGACACGAAACACTGAAGCTTTCTTT. The V and J genes are TRBV29-1 and TRBJ1-1, with D perhaps TRBD1 (6 bases). Per the germline V gene, CDR1 is SQVTM and CDR2 is ANQGSEA. Trimming took off 7 bases at V and 2 bases at J, with 17 bases between the two ends. The CDR3 totals 14 residues.

The gene calls are TRBV5-1 and TRBJ1-2; 10 bases line up with TRBD1. Trimming took 0 bases from V and 4 from J; bases not matched to a gene: 0. The length of the CDR3 is 14 residues. CDR1 and CDR2 (germline): SGHRS, YFSETQ. The CDR3 sequence is CASSLGDRGYGYTF. The CDR3 DNA is TGCGCCAGCAGCTTGGGGGACAGGGGCTATGGCTACACCTTC.

The CDR3 spells CASSETGSTNEKLFF. In DNA form, the CDR3 reads TGTGCCAGCAGCGAGACAGGGTCAACTAATGAAAAACTGTTTTTT. The V gene is TRBV25-1, the J gene TRBJ1-4; TRBD1 agrees at 7 bases. Germline CDR1 MGHDK, CDR2 SYGVNS. This CDR3 is built from 15 residues. V lost 6 bases and J lost 0; bases outside the gene matches: 4.

The rearrangement links TRBV19 to TRBJ2-1, with 8 bases identical to TRBD1. V shed 6 bases and J 5 bases; nucleotides not matched to a gene: 9. CDR1 and CDR2 (germline): LNHDA, SQIVND (reference sequence). The CDR3 is 15 amino acids. The CDR3 nucleotides are TGTGCCAGTAGCTCAGGGGGCGGAAAGCACAATGAGCAGTTCTTC. This translates into CASSSGGGKHNEQFF.

The V and J genes are TRBV10-3 and TRBJ2-5; 8 bases map to TRBD2. In germline, CDR1 is ENHRY, CDR2 SYGVKD. The junction had 1 base not matched to a gene; V was cut back by 3 bases and J by 1 base. The CDR3 extends over 14 amino acids. The CDR3 DNA is TGTGCCATCAGTGAAAGCGGGGGCCAAGAGACCCAGTACTTC. It encodes CAISESGGQETQYF.

V is TRBV7-3 and J is TRBJ1-1, with D possibly matching TRBD1 (6 bases). Germline V lookup: CDR1 SGHTA, CDR2 FQGTGA. The CDR3 is 17 residues long. The V gene lost 1 base and the J gene lost 5 bases, with 20 bases spanning the gap. The CDR3 nucleotides are TGTGCCAGCAGCTTAAAGGGACAAGGGTCCCGTCGGACTGAAGCTTTCTTT. The encoded protein is CASSLKGQGSRRTEAFF.

The chain employs TRBV15 and TRBJ1-1, with a possible D match to TRBD1 (5 bases). Trimming removed 1 base at V and 5 bases at J, with 14 bases between. This CDR3 region has 15 residues. Per the germline V gene, CDR1 is LNHNV and CDR2 is YYDKDF (reference sequence). CDR3 bases: TGTGCCACCAGCAGAGGTCCCGGGGGGGGTACTGAAGCTTTCTTT. Translating gives CATSRGPGGGTEAFF.

The rearrangement links TRBV19 to TRBJ1-4; D gene uncertain. CDR3 size: 16 residues. V was clipped by 4 bases and J by 0 bases, with 12 bases between them. CDR1 and CDR2 (germline): LNHDA, SQIVND (reference sequence). CDR3 in amino acids: CASSTFYSATNEKLFF. Written as DNA, the CDR3 is TGTGCCAGTAGTACTTTCTACAGTGCAACTAATGAAAAACTGTTTTTT.

The rearrangement uses TRBV5-1 and TRBJ2-1; D is unclear. Germline V CDR1 and CDR2: SGHRS, YFSETQ. V was trimmed by 2 bases and J by 8 bases, leaving 14 bases between them. CDR3 length equals 14 residues. CDR3 nucleotides: TGCGCCAGCAGCTTTAATTCGGTGGTCGATGAGCAGTTCTTC. Its protein is CASSFNSVVDEQFF.

The V and J genes are TRBV5-1 and TRBJ1-1, with D perhaps TRBD1 (6 bases). The CDR3 consists of 15 residues. Germline V gene sequence: CDR1 SGHRS, CDR2 YFSETQ. Trimming removed 0 bases from V and 5 bases from J, with 14 bases in between. The CDR3 DNA sequence: TGCGCCAGCAGCTTGGCTGGCAGGGGAGGGACTGAAGCTTTCTTT. It codes for CASSLAGRGGTEAFF.

This clone came up once. This sequence joins TRBV21-1 and TRBJ2-5; the table's D call, TRBD2, was not checked against the DNA. TRBV21-1 is listed as a pseudogene. The CDR3 covers 17 residues. The CDR3 reads CASSKGGLAGGRETQYF. CDR3 bases: TGTGCCAGCAGCAAAGGGGGGCTAGCGGGGGGCCGAGAGACCCAGTACTTC.

This chain's CDR3 is CASRTGTGNSPLHF. Written as DNA, the CDR3 is TGTGCCAGTAGGACCGGGACAGGAAATTCACCCCTCCACTTT. The chain uses TRBV19 and TRBJ1-6; 8 nucleotides match TRBD1. The CDR3 has 14 amino acids. Germline assignment: CDR1 LNHDA and CDR2 SQIVND (reference sequence). With 6 bases clipped from V and 7 bases from J, the junction kept 5 bases outside the gene matches.

The rearrangement links TRBV6-5 to TRBJ2-1; D possibly corresponds to TRBD1 (6 bases). Looked up from germline, CDR1 is MNHEY and CDR2 is SVGAGI. The CDR3 runs to 15 residues. V lost 5 bases and J 2 bases, leaving 13 bases between the germline ends. The CDR3 nucleotides are TGTGCCAGCAGTGGGGGCAGGGGCCCCTACAATGAGCAGTTCTTC. It is translated as CASSGGRGPYNEQFF.